This T cell receptor beta chain emerged from a study of cytomegalovirus exposure and HLA in healthy donors. General study points: Rarity characterized most TCR sequences, yet some public TCRs appeared in many donors. A few chains linked to CMV were shown in vitro to be specific for CMV antigens.

V was trimmed by 2 bases and J by 6 bases, leaving 14 bases between them. In germline, CDR1 is MNHEY, CDR2 SMNVEV (reference sequence). CDR3 length: 14 amino acids. This clone showed up just once. The antigen is undetermined. Vbeta (60) and Jbeta (13) primers were used in the PCR. This table comes from immunoSEQ multiplex PCR, and its TCRdb copy is limited to in-frame clones, with some not included. Seen here are about 200,000 clones, about 81% observed once, and the top ten hold about 1.8%. The chain links TRBV27 to TRBJ2-7; TRBD1 is a possible D gene (6 bases). The receptor comes from a man younger than 30 in good health and CMV-seronegative. The sample consisted of PBMCs. The CDR3: CASSLEARGGEQYF. CDR3 sequence (DNA): TGTGCCAGCAGTTTAGAGGCCAGGGGCGGCGAGCAGTACTTC.